This T cell receptor beta chain was recovered during a study of blood T cell repertoires in COVID-19. Study information: The origin of the acute and convalescent COVID-19 samples was the United States, Italy and Spain. PBMCs, B-cell-depleted T cells, or T cells were the source of the cDNA or gDNA that made up the material.

The CDR3 runs to 16 residues. Germline CDR1 is SGHTA and CDR2 is FQGNSA. Trimming cost V 0 bases and J 5 bases, with 15 bases left between them. Clones were sequenced by immunoSEQ multiplex PCR, and TCRdb holds only the in-frame ones, with some missing. The sample lists 100,000 or so clones, about four fifths occurring once. The receptor comes from a woman between 70 and 85 years old with acute or convalescent COVID-19. The rearrangement joins TRBV7-2 to TRBJ2-3, with D perhaps TRBD1 (6 bases). Sample: peripheral blood. The CDR3 spells CASSLAVGRGQDTQYF. DNA for the CDR3: TGTGCCAGCAGCTTAGCGGTGGGCAGGGGACAAGATACGCAGTATTTT.